This T cell receptor beta chain stems from a study of cytomegalovirus exposure and HLA in healthy donors. The PCR ran on 60 Vbeta and 13 Jbeta primers. Using immunoSEQ multiplex PCR, the repertoire was profiled, and TCRdb retains in-frame clones only, with some absent. The repertoire holds roughly 230,000 clones, 92% seen once, with about 1.7% in the top ten. Sequenced: PBMCs. This clonotype was obtained from a girl aged 2 to 10 in good health and CMV-seronegative.

The CDR3 is CASSLGIGGTNNEQFF. For the CDR3, the DNA is TGTGCCAGCAGCTTAGGGATCGGCGGGACCAACAATGAGCAGTTCTTC. The chain links TRBV11-1 to TRBJ2-1; possible D gene TRBD2, 6 bases. V was clipped by 1 base and J by 5 bases, with 15 bases between them. The CDR3 runs to 16 residues. The germline gives CDR1 SGHAT, CDR2 FQDESV (reference sequence).